This TCR beta chain derives from a study of early T cells in non-severe SARS-CoV-2 infection. Study details: Alpha and beta chains were unpaired, from unsorted whole-blood bulk RNA.

This clonotype is judged medium-sized. The CDR3 spans 15 residues. Germline lookup yields CDR1 WSHSY and CDR2 SAAADI. The germline V and J ends were trimmed by 1 base and 0 bases, with 9 bases remaining between them. Researchers attached unique molecular identifiers to individual cDNA molecules. TCRdb re-called the 5' RACE reads through MiXCR, storing one row per CDR3 protein. The data contain approximately 73,000 distinct CDR3 sequences, 10% to 12% of them singletons. Specimen: whole blood. The rearrangement links TRBV10-2 to TRBJ1-1; no reliable D call. This clonotype originated in an adult who was a healthcare worker with PCR-confirmed SARS-CoV-2 infection or an uninfected control (not recorded which). DNA of the CDR3: TGCGCCAGCAGTGAGTGGTACAAATTGAACACTGAAGCTTTCTTT. It translates to CASSEWYKLNTEAFF.